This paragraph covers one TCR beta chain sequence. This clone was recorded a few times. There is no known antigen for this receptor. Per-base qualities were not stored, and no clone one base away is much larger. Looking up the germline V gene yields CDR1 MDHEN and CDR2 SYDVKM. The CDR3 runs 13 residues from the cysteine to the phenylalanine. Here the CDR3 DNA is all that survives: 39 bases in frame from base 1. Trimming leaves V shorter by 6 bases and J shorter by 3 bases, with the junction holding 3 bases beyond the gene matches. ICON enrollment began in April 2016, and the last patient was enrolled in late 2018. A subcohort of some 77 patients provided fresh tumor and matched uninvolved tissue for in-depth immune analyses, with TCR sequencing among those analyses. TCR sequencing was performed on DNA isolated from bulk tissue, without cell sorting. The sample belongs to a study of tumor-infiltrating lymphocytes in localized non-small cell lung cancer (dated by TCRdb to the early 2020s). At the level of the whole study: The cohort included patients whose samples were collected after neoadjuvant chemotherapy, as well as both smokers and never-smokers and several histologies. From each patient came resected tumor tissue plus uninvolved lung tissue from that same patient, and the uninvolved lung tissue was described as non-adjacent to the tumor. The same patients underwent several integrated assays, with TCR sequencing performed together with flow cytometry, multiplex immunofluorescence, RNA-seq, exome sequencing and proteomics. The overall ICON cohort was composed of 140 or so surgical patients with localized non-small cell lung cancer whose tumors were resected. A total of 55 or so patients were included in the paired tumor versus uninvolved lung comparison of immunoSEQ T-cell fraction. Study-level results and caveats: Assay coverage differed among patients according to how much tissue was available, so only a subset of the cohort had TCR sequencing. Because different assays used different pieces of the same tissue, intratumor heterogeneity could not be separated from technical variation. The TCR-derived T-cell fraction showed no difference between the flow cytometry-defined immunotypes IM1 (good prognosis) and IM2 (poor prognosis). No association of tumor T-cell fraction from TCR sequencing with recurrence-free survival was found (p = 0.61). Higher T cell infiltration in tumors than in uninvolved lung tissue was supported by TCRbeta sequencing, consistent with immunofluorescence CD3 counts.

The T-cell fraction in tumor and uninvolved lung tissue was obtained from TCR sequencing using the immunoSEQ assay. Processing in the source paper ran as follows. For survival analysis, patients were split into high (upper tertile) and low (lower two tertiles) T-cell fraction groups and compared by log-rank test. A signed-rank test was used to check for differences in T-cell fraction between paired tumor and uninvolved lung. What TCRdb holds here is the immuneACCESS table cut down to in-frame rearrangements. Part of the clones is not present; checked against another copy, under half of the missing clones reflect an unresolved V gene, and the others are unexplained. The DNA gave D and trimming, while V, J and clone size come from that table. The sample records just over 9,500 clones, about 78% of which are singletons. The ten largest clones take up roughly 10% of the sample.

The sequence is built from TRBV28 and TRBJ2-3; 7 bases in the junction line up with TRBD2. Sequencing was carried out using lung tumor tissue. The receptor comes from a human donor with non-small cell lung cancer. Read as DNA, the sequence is TGTGCCAGCAGCCTGGGGGGGACAGATACGCAGTATTTT. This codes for CASSLGGTDTQYF. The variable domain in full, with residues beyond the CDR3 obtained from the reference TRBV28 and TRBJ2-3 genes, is DVKVTQSSRYLVKRTGEKVFLECVQDMDHENMFWYRQDPGLGLRLIYFSYDVKMKEKGDIPEGYSVSREKKERFSLILESASTNQTSMYLCASSLGGTDTQYFGPGTRLTVL.